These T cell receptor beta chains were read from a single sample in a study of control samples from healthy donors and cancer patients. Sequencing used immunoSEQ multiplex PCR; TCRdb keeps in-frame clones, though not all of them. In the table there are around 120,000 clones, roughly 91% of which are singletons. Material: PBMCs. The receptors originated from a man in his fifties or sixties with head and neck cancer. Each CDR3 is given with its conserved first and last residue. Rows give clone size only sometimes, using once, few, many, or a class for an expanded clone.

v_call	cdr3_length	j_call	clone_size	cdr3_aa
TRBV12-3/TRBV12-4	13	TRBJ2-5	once	CASSLRGGETQYF
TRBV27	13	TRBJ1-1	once	CASSLWENTEAFF
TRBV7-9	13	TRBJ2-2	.	CASSPRDTGELFF
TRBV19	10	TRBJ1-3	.	CASSIDTIYF
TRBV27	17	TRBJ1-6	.	CASSWAGQDRGWKALHF
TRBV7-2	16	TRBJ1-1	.	CASSLIGDRLNTEAFF
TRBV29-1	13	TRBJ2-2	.	CSVERSGTGELFF
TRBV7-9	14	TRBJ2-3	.	CASSLAQGTDTQYF
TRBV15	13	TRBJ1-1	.	CATSREGFTEAFF
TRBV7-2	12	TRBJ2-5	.	CASSLGAETQYF
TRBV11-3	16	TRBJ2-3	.	CASSSGLAGTTDTQYF
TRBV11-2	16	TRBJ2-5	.	CASSLLYSTYQETQYF
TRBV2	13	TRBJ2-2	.	CASRTELTGELFF
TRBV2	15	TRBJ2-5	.	CASSERRRRQETQYF
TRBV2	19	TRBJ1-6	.	CASSESGAWDTSHHSPLHF
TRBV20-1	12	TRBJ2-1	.	CSASSGGHEQFF
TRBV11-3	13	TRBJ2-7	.	CASSLGTAYEQYF
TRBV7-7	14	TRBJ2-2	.	CASSPEGNTGELFF